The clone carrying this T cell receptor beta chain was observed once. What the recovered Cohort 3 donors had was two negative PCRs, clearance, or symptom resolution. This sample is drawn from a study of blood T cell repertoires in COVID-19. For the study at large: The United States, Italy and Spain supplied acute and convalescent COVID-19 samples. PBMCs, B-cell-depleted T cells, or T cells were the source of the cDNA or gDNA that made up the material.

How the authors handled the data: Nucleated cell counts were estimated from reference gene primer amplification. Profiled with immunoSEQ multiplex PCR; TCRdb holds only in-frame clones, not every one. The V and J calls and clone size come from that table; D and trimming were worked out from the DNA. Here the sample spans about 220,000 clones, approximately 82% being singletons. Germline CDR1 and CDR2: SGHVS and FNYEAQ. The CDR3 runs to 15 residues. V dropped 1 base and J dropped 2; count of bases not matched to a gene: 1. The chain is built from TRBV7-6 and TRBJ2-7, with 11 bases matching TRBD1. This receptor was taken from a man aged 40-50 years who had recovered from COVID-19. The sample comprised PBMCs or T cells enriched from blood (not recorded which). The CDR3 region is CASSLGTGGTYEQYF. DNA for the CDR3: TGTGCCAGCAGCTTAGGGACAGGGGGCACCTACGAGCAGTACTTC.